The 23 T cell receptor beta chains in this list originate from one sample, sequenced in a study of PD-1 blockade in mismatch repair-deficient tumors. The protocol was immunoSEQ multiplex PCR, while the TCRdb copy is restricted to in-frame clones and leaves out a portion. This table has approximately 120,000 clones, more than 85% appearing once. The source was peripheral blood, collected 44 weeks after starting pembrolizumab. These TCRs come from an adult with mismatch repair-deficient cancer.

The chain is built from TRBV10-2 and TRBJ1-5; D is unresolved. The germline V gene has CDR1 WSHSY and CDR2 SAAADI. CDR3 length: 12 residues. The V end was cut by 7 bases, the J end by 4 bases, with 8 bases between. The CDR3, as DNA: TGCGCCAGCACCGAAGGGAATCAGCCCCAGCATTTT. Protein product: CASTEGNQPQHF.

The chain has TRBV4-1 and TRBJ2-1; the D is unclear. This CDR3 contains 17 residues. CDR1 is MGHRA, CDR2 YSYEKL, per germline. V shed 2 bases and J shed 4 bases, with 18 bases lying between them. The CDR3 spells CASSQSEMRPRYNEQFF. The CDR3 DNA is TGCGCCAGCAGCCAATCTGAAATGAGACCCAGATACAATGAGCAGTTCTTC.

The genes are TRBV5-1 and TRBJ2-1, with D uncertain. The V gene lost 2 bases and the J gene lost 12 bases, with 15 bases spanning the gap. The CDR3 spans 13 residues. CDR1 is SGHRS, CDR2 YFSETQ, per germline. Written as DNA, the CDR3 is TGCGCCAGCAGCTTTGGTGGTGCTGTCGGGCAGTTCTTC. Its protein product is CASSFGGAVGQFF.

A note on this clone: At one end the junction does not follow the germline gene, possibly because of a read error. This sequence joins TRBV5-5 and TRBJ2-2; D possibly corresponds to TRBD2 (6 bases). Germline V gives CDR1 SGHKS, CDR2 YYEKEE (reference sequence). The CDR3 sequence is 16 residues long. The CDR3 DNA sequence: TGTGCCAGCAGCGGTGGGGTATTTACGATTGGCGGGGAGTTGTTTTTT. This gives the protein CASSGGVFTIGGELFF.

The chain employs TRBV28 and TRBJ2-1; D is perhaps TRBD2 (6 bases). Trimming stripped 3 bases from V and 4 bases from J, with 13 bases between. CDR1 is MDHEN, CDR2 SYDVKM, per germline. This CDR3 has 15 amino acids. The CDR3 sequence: CASSFLRDLYNEQFF. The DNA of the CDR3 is TGTGCCAGCAGTTTCTTGCGGGACTTATACAATGAGCAGTTCTTC.

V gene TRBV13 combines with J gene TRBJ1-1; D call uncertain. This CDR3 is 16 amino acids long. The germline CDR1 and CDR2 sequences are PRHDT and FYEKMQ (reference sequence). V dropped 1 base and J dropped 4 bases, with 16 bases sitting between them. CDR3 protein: CASSLAGSNPSTEAFF. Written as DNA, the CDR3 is TGTGCCAGCAGCTTAGCCGGGAGTAACCCATCCACTGAAGCTTTCTTT.

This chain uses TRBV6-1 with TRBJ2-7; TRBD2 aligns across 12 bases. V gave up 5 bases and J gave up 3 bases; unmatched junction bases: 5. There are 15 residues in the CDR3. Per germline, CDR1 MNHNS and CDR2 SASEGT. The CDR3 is CASSSETSGSYEQYF. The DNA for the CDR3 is TGTGCCAGCAGTTCCGAGACTAGCGGGAGCTACGAGCAGTACTTC.

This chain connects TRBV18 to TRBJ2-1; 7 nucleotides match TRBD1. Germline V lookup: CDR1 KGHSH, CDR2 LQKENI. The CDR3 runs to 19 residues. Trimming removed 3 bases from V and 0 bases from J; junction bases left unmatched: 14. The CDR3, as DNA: TGTGCCAGCTCACCGAGGGGGCAGGGGGTAGTATTCTCCTACAATGAGCAGTTCTTC. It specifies CASSPRGQGVVFSYNEQFF.

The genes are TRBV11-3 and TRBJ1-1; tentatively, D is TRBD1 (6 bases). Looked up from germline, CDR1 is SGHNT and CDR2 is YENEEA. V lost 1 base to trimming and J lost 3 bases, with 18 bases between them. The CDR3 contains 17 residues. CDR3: CASSLVERGGIDTEAFF. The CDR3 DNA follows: TGTGCCAGCAGCTTAGTTGAGAGAGGGGGAATCGACACTGAAGCTTTCTTT.

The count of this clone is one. CDR3 region: CASSLVYRGQDTQYF. The CDR3 nucleotides are TGTGCCAGCAGCTTAGTTTACAGGGGACAAGATACGCAGTATTTT. This chain connects TRBV11-2 to TRBJ2-3; 7 bases line up with TRBD1. This CDR3 contains 15 residues. V trimming: 1 base; J trimming: 5 bases; junction bases outside the gene matches: 6. The germline gives CDR1 SGHAT, CDR2 FQNNGV.

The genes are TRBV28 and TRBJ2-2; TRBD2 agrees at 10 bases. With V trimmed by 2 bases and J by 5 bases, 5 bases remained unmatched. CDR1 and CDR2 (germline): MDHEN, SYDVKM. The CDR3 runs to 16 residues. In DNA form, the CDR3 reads TGTGCCAGCAGTTTAGCCCTAGCGGGAGATACCGGGGAGCTGTTTTTT. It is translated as CASSLALAGDTGELFF.

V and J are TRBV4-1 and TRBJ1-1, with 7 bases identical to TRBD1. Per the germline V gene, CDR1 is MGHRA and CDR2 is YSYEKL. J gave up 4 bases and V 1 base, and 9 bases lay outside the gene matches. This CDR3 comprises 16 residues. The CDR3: CASSQVHAPGGTEAFF. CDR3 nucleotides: TGCGCCAGCAGCCAAGTCCACGCCCCAGGGGGCACTGAAGCTTTCTTT.

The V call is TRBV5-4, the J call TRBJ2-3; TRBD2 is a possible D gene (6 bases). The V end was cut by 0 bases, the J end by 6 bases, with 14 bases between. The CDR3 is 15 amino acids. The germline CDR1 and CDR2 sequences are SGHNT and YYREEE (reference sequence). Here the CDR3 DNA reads TGTGCCAGCAGCTTGGACCGGGAGAGTTGGGATACGCAGTATTTT. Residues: CASSLDRESWDTQYF.

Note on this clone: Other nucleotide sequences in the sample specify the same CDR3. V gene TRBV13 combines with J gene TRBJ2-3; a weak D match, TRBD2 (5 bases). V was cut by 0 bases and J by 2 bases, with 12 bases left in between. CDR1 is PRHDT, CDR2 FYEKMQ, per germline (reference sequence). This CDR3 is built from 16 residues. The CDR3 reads CASSLGRREPTDTQYF. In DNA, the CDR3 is TGTGCCAGCAGCTTAGGCAGAAGGGAGCCCACAGATACGCAGTATTTT.

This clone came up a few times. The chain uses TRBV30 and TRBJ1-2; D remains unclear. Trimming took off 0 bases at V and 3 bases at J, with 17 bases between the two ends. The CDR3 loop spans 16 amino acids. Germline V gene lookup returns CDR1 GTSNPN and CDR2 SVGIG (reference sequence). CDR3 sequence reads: CAWSVGGQGHYYGYTF. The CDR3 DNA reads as TGTGCCTGGAGTGTTGGAGGGCAAGGGCATTACTATGGCTACACCTTC.

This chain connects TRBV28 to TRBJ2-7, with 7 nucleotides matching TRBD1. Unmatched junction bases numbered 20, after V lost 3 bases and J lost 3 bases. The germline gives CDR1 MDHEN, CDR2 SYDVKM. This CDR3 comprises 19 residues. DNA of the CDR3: TGTGCCAGCAGTTTGGGTATGATCGCGTTGGACAGGAGAAACTACGAGCAGTACTTC. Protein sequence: CASSLGMIALDRRNYEQYF.

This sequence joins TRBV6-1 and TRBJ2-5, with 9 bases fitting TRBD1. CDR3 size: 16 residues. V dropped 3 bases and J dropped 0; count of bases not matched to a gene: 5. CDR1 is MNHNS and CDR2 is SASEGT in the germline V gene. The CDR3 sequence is CASSDPGQGYQETQYF. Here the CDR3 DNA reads TGTGCCAGCAGTGATCCGGGACAGGGATACCAAGAGACCCAGTACTTC.

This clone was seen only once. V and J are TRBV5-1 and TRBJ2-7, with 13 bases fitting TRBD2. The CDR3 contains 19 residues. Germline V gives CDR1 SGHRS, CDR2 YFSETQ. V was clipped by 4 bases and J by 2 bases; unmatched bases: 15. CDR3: CASSRSGGTSGKITYEQYF. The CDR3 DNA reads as TGCGCCAGCAGCCGATCAGGGGGGACTAGCGGGAAGATTACCTACGAGCAGTACTTC. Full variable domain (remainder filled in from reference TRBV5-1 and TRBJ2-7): KAGVTQTPRYLIKTRGQQVTLSCSPISGHRSVSWYQQTPGQGLQFLFEYFSETQRNKGNFPGRFSGRQFSNSRSEMNVSTLELGDSALYLCASSRSGGTSGKITYEQYFGPGTRLTVT.

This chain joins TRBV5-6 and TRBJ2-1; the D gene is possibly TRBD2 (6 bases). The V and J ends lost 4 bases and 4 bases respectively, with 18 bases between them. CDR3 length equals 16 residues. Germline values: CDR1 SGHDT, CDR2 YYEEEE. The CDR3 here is CASSVLEGRMYNEQFF. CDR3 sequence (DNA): TGTGCCAGCAGCGTCCTGGAGGGGCGCATGTACAATGAGCAGTTCTTC. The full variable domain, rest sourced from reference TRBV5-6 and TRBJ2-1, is DAGVTQSPTHLIKTRGQQVTLRCSPKSGHDTVSWYQQALGQGPQFIFQYYEEEERQRGNFPDRFSGHQFPNYSSELNVNALLLGDSALYLCASSVLEGRMYNEQFFGPGTRLTVL.

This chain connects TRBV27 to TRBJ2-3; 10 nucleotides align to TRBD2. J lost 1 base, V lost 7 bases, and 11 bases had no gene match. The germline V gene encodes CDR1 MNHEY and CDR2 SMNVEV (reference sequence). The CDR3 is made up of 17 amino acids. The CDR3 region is CASKLRTSGDGTDTQYF. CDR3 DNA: TGTGCCAGCAAGCTCCGGACTAGCGGAGATGGCACAGATACGCAGTATTTT.

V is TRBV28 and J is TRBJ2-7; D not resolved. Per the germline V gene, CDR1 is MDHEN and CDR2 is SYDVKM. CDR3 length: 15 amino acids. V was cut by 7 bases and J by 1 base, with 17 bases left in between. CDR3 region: CASTTLGRRSYEQYF. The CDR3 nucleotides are TGTGCCAGCACCACACTCGGGCGGCGATCCTACGAGCAGTACTTC.

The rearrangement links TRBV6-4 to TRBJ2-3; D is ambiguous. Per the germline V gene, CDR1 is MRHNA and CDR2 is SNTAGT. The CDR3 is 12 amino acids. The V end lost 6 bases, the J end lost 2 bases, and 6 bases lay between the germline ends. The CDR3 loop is CASRKDTDTQYF. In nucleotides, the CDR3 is TGTGCCAGCAGGAAGGACACAGATACGCAGTATTTT.

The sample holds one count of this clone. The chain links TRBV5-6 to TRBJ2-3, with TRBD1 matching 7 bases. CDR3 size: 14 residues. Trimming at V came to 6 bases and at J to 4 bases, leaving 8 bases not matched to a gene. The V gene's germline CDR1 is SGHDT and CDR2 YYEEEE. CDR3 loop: CASTRDRAPDTQYF. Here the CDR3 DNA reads TGTGCCAGCACCCGAGACAGGGCACCAGATACGCAGTATTTT.